The source of this T cell receptor beta chain is a study of T cell repertoires in cytomegalovirus infection. In the case of this clonotype: Antigen: not known.

Germline CDR1 is SGHAT and CDR2 is FQNNGV. The ends were cut back, 4 bases at V and 5 bases at J, with 10 bases in the middle. The CDR3 is 13 amino acids. TCRdb recomputed calls from the reads with MiXCR, one row per CDR3 protein. The sample has about half a million distinct CDR3 sequences, about two fifths seen once. The material was cultured PBMCs, obtained from culture after CMV antigen stimulation. This clonotype was obtained from a human donor in good health (CMV status not recorded). Some clones in this sample may be carry-over from other donors' samples. This sequence joins TRBV11-2 and TRBJ2-3, with a weak D call TRBD2 (5 bases). DNA of the CDR3: TGTGCCAGCAGCTCCGGGAATCAAGATACGCAGTATTTT. Translation gives CASSSGNQDTQYF.